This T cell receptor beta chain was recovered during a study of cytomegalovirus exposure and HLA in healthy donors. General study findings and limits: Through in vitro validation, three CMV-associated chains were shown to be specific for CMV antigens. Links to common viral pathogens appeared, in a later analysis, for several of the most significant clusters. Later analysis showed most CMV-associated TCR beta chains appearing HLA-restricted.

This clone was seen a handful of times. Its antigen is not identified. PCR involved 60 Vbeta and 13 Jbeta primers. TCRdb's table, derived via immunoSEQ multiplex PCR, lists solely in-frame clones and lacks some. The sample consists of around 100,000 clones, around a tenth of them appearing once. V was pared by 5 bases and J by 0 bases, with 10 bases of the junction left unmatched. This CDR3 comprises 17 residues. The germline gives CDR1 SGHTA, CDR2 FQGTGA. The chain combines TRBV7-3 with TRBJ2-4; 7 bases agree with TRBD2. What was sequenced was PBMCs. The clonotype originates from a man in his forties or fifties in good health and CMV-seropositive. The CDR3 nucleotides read TGTGCCAGCAGCCAAACCCCTAGCGGACTAGCCAAAAACATTCAGTACTTC. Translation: CASSQTPSGLAKNIQYF.